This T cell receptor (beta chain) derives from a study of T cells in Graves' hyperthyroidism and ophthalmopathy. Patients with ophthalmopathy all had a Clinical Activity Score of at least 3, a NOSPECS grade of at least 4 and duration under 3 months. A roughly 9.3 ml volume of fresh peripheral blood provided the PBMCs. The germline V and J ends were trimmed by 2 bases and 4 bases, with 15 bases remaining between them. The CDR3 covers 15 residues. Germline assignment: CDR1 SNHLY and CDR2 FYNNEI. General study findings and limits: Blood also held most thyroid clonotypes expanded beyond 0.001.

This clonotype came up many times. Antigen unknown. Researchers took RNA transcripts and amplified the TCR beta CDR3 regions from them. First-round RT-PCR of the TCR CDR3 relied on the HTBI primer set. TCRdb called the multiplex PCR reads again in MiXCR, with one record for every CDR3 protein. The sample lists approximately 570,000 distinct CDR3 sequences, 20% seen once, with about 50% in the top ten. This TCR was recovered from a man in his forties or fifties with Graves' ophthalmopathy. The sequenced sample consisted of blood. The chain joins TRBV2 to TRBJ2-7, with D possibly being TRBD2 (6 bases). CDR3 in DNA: TGTGCCAGCAGTGAACAGGGACTCCCAACGTACGAGCAGTACTTC. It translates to CASSEQGLPTYEQYF.